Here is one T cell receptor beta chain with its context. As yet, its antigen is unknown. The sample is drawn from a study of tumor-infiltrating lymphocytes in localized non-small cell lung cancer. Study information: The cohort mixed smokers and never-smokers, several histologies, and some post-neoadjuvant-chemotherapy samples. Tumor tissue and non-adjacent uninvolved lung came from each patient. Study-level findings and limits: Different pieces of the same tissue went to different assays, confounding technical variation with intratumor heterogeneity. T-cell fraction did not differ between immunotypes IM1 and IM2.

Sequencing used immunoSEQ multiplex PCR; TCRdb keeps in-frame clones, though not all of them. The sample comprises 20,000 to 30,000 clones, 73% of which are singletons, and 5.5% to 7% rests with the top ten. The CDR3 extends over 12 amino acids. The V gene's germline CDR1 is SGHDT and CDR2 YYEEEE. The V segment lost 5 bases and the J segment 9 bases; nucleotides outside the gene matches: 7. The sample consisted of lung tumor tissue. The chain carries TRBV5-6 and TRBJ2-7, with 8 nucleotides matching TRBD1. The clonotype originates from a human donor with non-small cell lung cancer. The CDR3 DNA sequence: TGTGCCAGCAGTCGGACAGGGTCCGGGCAGTACTTC. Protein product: CASSRTGSGQYF.